The 6 T cell receptor beta chains given below trace back to one sample, sequenced in a study of blood T cell repertoires in COVID-19. Profiled with immunoSEQ multiplex PCR; TCRdb holds only in-frame clones, not every one. The sample includes under 300,000 clones, roughly 90% of them seen just once. The sequenced sample consisted of peripheral blood. The receptors were gathered from a man aged 30 to 39 who had recovered from COVID-19.

This clone was counted a single time. V is TRBV30 and J is TRBJ2-1; 11 nucleotides align to TRBD2. J gave up 3 bases and V 2 bases, and 3 bases lay outside the gene matches. The CDR3 totals 15 residues. Germline values: CDR1 GTSNPN, CDR2 SVGIG (reference sequence). CDR3 bases: TGTGCCTGGAGTTCCGGACTAGCGGGCTACAATGAGCAGTTCTTC. Amino acids: CAWSSGLAGYNEQFF. Looking up the rest from reference TRBV30 and TRBJ2-1 gives the full variable domain: SQTIHQWPATLVQPVGSPLSLECTVEGTSNPNLYWYRQAAGRGLQLLFYSVGIGQISSEVPQNLSASRPQDRQFILSSKKLLLSDSGFYLCAWSSGLAGYNEQFFGPGTRLTVL.

The chain combines TRBV4-1 with TRBJ2-3, with TRBD2 identical over 8 bases. The CDR3 totals 17 residues. With 4 bases clipped from V and 0 bases from J, the junction kept 9 bases outside the gene matches. Germline V gene lookup returns CDR1 MGHRA and CDR2 YSYEKL. CDR3 amino acids: CASSLTRERGSTDTQYF. The CDR3 DNA is TGCGCCAGCAGCCTTACCCGCGAGCGGGGGAGCACAGATACGCAGTATTTT.

The V gene is TRBV2, the J gene TRBJ2-7; D is perhaps TRBD1 (7 bases). Germline V gene lookup returns CDR1 SNHLY and CDR2 FYNNEI. Trimming took off 7 bases at V and 3 bases at J, with 13 bases between the two ends. The CDR3 spans 13 residues. The CDR3 region has the DNA TGTGCCAGCAAGGCAGGGGGGCTCTACGAGCAGTACTTC. Translation gives CASKAGGLYEQYF.

This clone has just one count. The V gene is TRBV3-1 (or the pseudogene TRBV3-2), the J gene TRBJ1-3; possibly TRBD1 for D (6 bases). CDR1 is LGHDT and CDR2 is YNNKEL in the germline V gene (reference sequence). There are 15 residues in the CDR3. Trimming removed 0 bases at V and 4 bases at J, with 10 bases between. This chain's CDR3 is CASSQDRTGGNTIYF. The CDR3 nucleotides read TGTGCCAGCAGCCAAGATCGAACAGGGGGAAACACCATATATTTT.

The chain employs TRBV4-3 and TRBJ1-3, with 7 bases identical to TRBD1. CDR3 length: 17 amino acids. Trimming took 0 bases from V and 0 from J; bases not matched to a gene: 5. Germline CDR1 and CDR2: LGHNA and YSLEER. CDR3 residues: CASSQDRQGSSGNTIYF. In DNA form, the CDR3 reads TGCGCCAGCAGCCAAGACCGACAGGGCAGCTCTGGAAACACCATATATTTT.

The chain joins TRBV5-1 to TRBJ1-5, with 7 positions matching TRBD1. The J segment lost 5 bases and the V segment lost 4 bases, leaving 9 bases of the junction unmatched. Looked up from germline, CDR1 is SGHRS and CDR2 is YFSETQ. The CDR3 totals 15 residues. The CDR3 bases are TGCGCCAGCAGCCCCGAGGGGGCAGGCCATCAGCCCCAGCATTTT. Protein sequence: CASSPEGAGHQPQHF.